This T cell receptor (beta chain) derives from a study of shared clonotypes between healthy human individuals. Germline V gene sequence: CDR1 SGHRS, CDR2 YFSETQ. The CDR3 length is 17 residues. Trimming left V 0 bases short and J 0 bases short, with 13 bases between. Only in-frame clones appear in the TCRdb table, and some are missing; sequencing was by immunoSEQ multiplex PCR. The top ten hold 0.3% to 0.45% of the sample, which has 1.6 million or so clones, around 98.5% seen once. Broader study findings: Despite large depth, sorted-subset datasets appeared incompletely sequenced. Unshared clonotypes carried lower generation probabilities than those common to all four donors.

With regard to this clone: The antigen is not known.

The rearrangement links TRBV5-1 to TRBJ2-1; the D is unclear. The sample was naive CD4+ T cells sorted from blood. Specified subset: CD45RA+ positively selected. The clonotype originates from a young man in good health. CDR3 nucleotides: TGCGCCAGCAGCTTGGTGGGCACCCCGCGCTCCTACAATGAGCAGTTCTTC. Its protein is CASSLVGTPRSYNEQFF.